This T cell receptor (beta chain) was recorded in a study of PD-L1 blockade in urothelial cancer. Study in general: From about 2014, patients received atezolizumab, given as 1,200 mg intravenously every 3 weeks. Blood analysis took place 3 weeks (second dose) and 6 weeks after treatment start. Each blood sample yielded a median of 141,255 T cells.

Time point here: pretreatment peripheral blood. About this clone itself: The limits of the CDR3 on the DNA are not certain, so only TCRdb's listed CDR3 is given.

Data came from immunoSEQ multiplex PCR; TCRdb stores just in-frame clones and leaves some out. Here the sample spans 55,000 to 75,000 clones, approximately 75% being singletons. The sequences come from PBMCs, collected around atezolizumab (anti-PD-L1) treatment. The source is a man in his 70s with urothelial cancer.

The CDR3 sequence: CASFLWGETYEQYF. The chain couples TRBV6-4 to TRBJ2-7; the DNA was not used to check the table's D call, TRBD2. The CDR3 sequence runs 14 residues, both termini included. Germline V gene lookup returns CDR1 MRHNA and CDR2 SNTAGT.